The clone carrying this T cell receptor beta chain occurred once. Antigen unknown. The CDR3 has 12 residues. Deletions cut 3 bases from V and 0 bases from J, with 3 bases between. Germline CDR1 and CDR2: LGHNT and FRNRAP. TCRdb keeps only in-frame clones here, not all; method: immunoSEQ multiplex PCR. The sample carries about 150,000 clones, more than 85% recorded once. This sample stems from a study of T cell responses to AZD1222 COVID-19 vaccine. Study outcomes and limitations: Reports say nearly half of spike-specific TCRs go after unmutated variant regions.

The TCR originated in an adult who had recovered from COVID-19. V is TRBV12-5 and J is TRBJ2-7; D call uncertain. The material sequenced was peripheral blood, taken after recovery from COVID-19. CDR3 DNA sequence: TGTGCTAGTGGTTTCAGCTCCTACGAGCAGTACTTC. Translation: CASGFSSYEQYF.